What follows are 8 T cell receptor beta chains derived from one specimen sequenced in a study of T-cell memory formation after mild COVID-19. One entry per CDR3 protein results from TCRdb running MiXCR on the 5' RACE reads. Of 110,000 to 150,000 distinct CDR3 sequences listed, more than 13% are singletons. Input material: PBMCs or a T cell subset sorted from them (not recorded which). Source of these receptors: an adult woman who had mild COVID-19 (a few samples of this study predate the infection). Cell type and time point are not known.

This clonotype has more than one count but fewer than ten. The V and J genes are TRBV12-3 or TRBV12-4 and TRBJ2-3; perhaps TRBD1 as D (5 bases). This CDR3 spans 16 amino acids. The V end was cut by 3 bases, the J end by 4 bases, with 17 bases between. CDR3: CASSLGAAGWADTQYF. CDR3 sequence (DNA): TGTGCCAGCAGTTTGGGTGCGGCAGGGTGGGCAGATACGCAGTATTTT.

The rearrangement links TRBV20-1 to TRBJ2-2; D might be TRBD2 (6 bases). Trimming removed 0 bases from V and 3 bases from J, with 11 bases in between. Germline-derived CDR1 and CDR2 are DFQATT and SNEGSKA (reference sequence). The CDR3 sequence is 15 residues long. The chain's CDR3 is CSARDSGRDTGELFF. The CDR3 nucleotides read TGCAGTGCTAGAGATTCCGGGAGAGACACCGGGGAGCTGTTTTTT.

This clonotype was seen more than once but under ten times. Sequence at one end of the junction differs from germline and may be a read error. DNA for the CDR3: TGTGCCCGCAGCCTGCGGTCGAACACTGAAGCTTTCTTT. Its protein product is CARSLRSNTEAFF. The chain employs TRBV7-9 and TRBJ1-1; the D is unclear. Germline lookup yields CDR1 SEHNR and CDR2 FQNEAQ (reference sequence). There are 13 residues in the CDR3.

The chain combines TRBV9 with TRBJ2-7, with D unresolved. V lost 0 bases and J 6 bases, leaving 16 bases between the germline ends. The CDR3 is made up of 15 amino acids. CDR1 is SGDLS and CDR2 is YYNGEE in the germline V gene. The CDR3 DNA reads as TGTGCCAGCAGCGTAGATAGTCACAGCCGGGTCGAGCAGTACTTC. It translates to CASSVDSHSRVEQYF.

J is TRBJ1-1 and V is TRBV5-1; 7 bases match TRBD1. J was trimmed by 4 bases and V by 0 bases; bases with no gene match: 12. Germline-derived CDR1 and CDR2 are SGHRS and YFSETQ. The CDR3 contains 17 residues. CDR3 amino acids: CASSLEPQGQRGTEAFF. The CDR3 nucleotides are TGCGCCAGCAGCTTGGAACCCCAGGGACAGCGAGGCACTGAAGCTTTCTTT.

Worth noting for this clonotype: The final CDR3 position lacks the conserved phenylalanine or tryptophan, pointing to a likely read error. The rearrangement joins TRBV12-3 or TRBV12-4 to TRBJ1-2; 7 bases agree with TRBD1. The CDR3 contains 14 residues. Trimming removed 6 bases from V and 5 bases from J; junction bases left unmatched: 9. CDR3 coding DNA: TGTGCCAGCAGGCACAGGGGATTGCGATATGGCTACACCTTA. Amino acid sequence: CASRHRGLRYGYTL.

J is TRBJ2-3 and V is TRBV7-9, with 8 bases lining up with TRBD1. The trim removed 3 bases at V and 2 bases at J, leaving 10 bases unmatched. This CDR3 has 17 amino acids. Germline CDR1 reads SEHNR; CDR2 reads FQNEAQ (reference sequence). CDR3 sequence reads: CASSLATGGRNTDTQYF. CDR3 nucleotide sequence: TGTGCCAGCAGCTTGGCCACAGGGGGAAGGAACACAGATACGCAGTATTTT.

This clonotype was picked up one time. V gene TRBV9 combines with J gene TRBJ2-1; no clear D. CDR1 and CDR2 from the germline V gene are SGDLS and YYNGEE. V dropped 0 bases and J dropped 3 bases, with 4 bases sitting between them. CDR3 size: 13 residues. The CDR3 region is CASSVGIYNEQFF. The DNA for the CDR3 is TGTGCCAGCAGCGTAGGCATCTACAATGAGCAGTTCTTC.